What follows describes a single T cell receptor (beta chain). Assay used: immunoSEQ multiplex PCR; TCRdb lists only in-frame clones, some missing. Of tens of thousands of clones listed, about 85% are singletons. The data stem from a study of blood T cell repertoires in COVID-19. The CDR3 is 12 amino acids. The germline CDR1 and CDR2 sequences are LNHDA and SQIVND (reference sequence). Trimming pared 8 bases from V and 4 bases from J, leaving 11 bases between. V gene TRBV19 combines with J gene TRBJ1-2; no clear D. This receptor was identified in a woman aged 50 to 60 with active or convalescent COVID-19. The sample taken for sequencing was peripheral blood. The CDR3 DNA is TGTGCCAGTGCACAGCCCCCCTATGGCTACACCTTC. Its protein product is CASAQPPYGYTF.